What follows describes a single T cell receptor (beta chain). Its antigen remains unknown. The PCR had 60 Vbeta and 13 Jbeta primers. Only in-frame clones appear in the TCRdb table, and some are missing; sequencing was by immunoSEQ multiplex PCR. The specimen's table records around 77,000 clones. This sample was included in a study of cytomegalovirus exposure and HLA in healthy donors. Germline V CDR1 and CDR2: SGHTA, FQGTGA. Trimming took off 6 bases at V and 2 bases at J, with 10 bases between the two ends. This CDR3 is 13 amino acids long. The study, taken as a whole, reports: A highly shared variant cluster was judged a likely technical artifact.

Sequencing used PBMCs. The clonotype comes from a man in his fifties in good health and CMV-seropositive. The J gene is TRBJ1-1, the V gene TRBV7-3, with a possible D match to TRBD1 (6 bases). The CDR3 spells CASSPGTNTEAFF. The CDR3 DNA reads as TGTGCCAGCAGTCCCGGGACAAACACTGAAGCTTTCTTT.